This TCR beta chain derives from a study of T cell repertoires in cytomegalovirus infection (dated by TCRdb to the late 2010s). Some background on the complete study: Recently identified HLA-C-restricted CMV epitopes, whose presentation resists viral immunomodulation, were targeted by peptide stimulations together with well-studied HLA-B-restricted epitopes. Donor HLA type was relevant to the analysis, as public TCR beta signatures indicated carriage of CMV infection together with the matching HLA type. Overall results and qualifications from the work: The ex vivo response was dominated by HLA-C-restricted CMV-specific TCR beta clonotypes, and the single most frequent clonotype in two of eight donors was supplied by these HLA-C-restricted clonotypes. Carriers of CMV infection plus the relevant HLA type were discriminated by the cumulative frequency of public TCR beta family members in the study cohort and in an independent approximately 400-donor cohort.

The germline V gene sets CDR1 to MGHRA and CDR2 to YSYEKL. The CDR3 numbers 14 residues from cysteine through phenylalanine. Only the CDR3 region is kept as DNA, spanning 42 bases read in frame from base 1. After removal of 3 bases from V and 2 bases from J, the junction retains 3 bases not matched to a gene. The sample was run on an Illumina HiSeq 1500. TCRdb redid the processing of the public reads, applying fastp at Q25 and MiXCR, and retained in-frame beta chains. Identical CDR3 proteins give one entry, which carries the most common genes and DNA. This sample comprises roughly 800,000 distinct CDR3 sequences, approximately 32% of them detected only once. The top ten clonotypes cover 10% to 15% of the sample. Notes on this clonotype: The clone's antigen remains unknown. Base qualities are not provided; no much larger clone lies one nucleotide away.

Per the publication, the treatment or condition label means: in vitro stimulation with specific CMV peptide epitopes to enrich CMV-specific T cells. This clonotype was sampled from a human donor in good health (CMV status not recorded). Some clones in this sample may be carry-over from other donors' samples. Here the chain combines TRBV4-1 and TRBJ2-7; 8 junctional bases match TRBD1. The sample here was cultured CD8+ T cells from PBMCs, taken from culture after CMV antigen stimulation. The DNA sequence is TGCGCCAGCAGCCAGGGGACAGGACCCTACGAGCAGTACTTC. Protein translation: CASSQGTGPYEQYF.